The 23 T cell receptor beta chains presented below share a single source sample, sequenced in a study of shared clonotypes between healthy human individuals. The table came from immunoSEQ multiplex PCR; TCRdb's copy has only in-frame clones and leaves some out. The sample lists about 1.5 million clones, 95% to 99% seen once, with around 0.47% in the top ten. Sequencing was performed on naive CD4+ T cells sorted from blood. Subset meaning: CD45RA+ positively selected. The receptors here all came from a man under 40 in good health.

The chain joins TRBV14 to TRBJ1-1, with D perhaps TRBD1 (5 bases). Trimming stripped 2 bases from V and 0 bases from J, with 7 bases between. Germline V gene lookup returns CDR1 SGHDN and CDR2 FVKESK. The CDR3 extends over 14 amino acids. CDR3 DNA sequence: TGTGCCAGCAGCCAACAGGGCATGAACACTGAAGCTTTCTTT. Translating it yields CASSQQGMNTEAFF. Complete variable domain (other parts from reference TRBV14 and TRBJ1-1): EAGVTQFPSHSVIEKGQTVTLRCDPISGHDNLYWYRRVMGKEIKFLLHFVKESKQDESGMPNNRFLAERTGGTYSTLKVQPAELEDSGVYFCASSQQGMNTEAFFGQGTRLTVV.

The count of this clone is one. V gene TRBV28 combines with J gene TRBJ1-1, with D unclear. Germline V gene lookup returns CDR1 MDHEN and CDR2 SYDVKM. The CDR3 totals 11 residues. The ends were cut back, 7 bases at V and 1 base at J, with 4 bases in the middle. Here the CDR3 DNA reads TGTGCCAGCACCGAGAACACTGAAGCTTTCTTT. Its protein is CASTENTEAFF. The complete variable domain, with remaining parts taken from reference TRBV28 and TRBJ1-1, reads DVKVTQSSRYLVKRTGEKVFLECVQDMDHENMFWYRQDPGLGLRLIYFSYDVKMKEKGDIPEGYSVSREKKERFSLILESASTNQTSMYLCASTENTEAFFGQGTRLTVV.

This chain connects TRBV11-2 to TRBJ1-5; tentatively, D is TRBD1 (5 bases). Deletions cut 2 bases from V and 6 bases from J, with 17 bases between. The CDR3 consists of 16 residues. CDR1 is SGHAT, CDR2 FQNNGV, per germline. The chain's CDR3 is CASSLSTGPRGQPQHF. Written as DNA, the CDR3 is TGTGCCAGCAGCTTAAGTACGGGACCCCGGGGTCAGCCCCAGCATTTT.

The chain links TRBV18 to TRBJ2-1, with TRBD2 matching 9 bases. CDR1 and CDR2 (germline): KGHSH, LQKENI. The CDR3 loop spans 16 amino acids. Germline trimming cut 3 bases from V and 6 bases from J; bases unmatched to any gene: 9. CDR3 sequence (DNA): TGTGCCAGCTCACCGCGTGGCGGGAGGGTACTCAATGAGCAGTTCTTC. As protein: CASSPRGGRVLNEQFF.

The chain employs TRBV25-1 and TRBJ2-1; 9 positions agree with TRBD2. Germline V gives CDR1 MGHDK, CDR2 SYGVNS. The V gene end was trimmed by 6 bases and the J gene end by 10 bases; junction bases not matched to a gene: 10. The length of the CDR3 is 14 residues. CDR3 sequence reads: CASRGWREGNEQFF. The DNA for the CDR3 is TGTGCCAGCAGGGGGTGGCGGGAGGGAAACGAGCAGTTCTTC.

The rearrangement links TRBV19 to TRBJ1-2; 7 bases fit TRBD1. The V gene's germline CDR1 is LNHDA and CDR2 SQIVND (reference sequence). V trimming: 4 bases; J trimming: 2 bases; junction bases outside the gene matches: 1. The CDR3 has 13 residues. The chain's CDR3 is CASSTGQNYGYTF. CDR3 DNA sequence: TGTGCCAGTAGTACGGGACAGAACTATGGCTACACCTTC.

CDR3 nucleotides: TGTGCCAGCAGCCCTCTGGGGCAGTTCCCCCCTGAAGCTTTCTTT. It encodes CASSPLGQFPPEAFF. The rearrangement uses TRBV5-6 and TRBJ1-1, with a weak D call TRBD1 (5 bases). V was trimmed by 4 bases and J by 6 bases, leaving 19 bases between them. The CDR3 loop spans 15 amino acids. Germline-derived CDR1 and CDR2 are SGHDT and YYEEEE.

CDR3 protein: CASSPSVGAGDLFGGELFF. In DNA, the CDR3 is TGCGCCAGCAGCCCCTCCGTGGGAGCGGGAGATTTGTTTGGGGGGGAGCTGTTTTTT. The V call is TRBV4-1, the J call TRBJ2-2; TRBD2 matches at 8 bases. The CDR3 totals 19 residues. V lost 4 bases to trimming and J lost 8 bases; unmatched junction nucleotides: 21. CDR1 is MGHRA and CDR2 is YSYEKL in the germline V gene.

The rearrangement uses TRBV14 and TRBJ2-7; TRBD1 aligns across 10 bases. The V and J ends lost 3 bases and 4 bases, in that order; junction bases with no gene match: 6. Germline V gene sequence: CDR1 SGHDN, CDR2 FVKESK. CDR3 size: 15 residues. The CDR3 nucleotides are TGTGCCAGCAGCCAGACAGGGGGCAACTGGTACGAGCAGTACTTC. The encoded protein is CASSQTGGNWYEQYF.

Regarding this clone: The same CDR3 also results from other DNA sequences found in this sample. The chain has TRBV7-3 and TRBJ2-1; maybe TRBD2 (6 bases). The length of the CDR3 is 15 residues. Germline CDR1 and CDR2: SGHTA and FQGTGA. V gave up 1 base and J gave up 0 bases, with 7 bases separating them. The CDR3 region is CASSLNGGSYNEQFF. The DNA of the CDR3 is TGTGCCAGCAGCTTAAACGGGGGCTCCTACAATGAGCAGTTCTTC.

The chain joins TRBV7-6 to TRBJ1-5, with D perhaps matching TRBD1 (6 bases). This CDR3 region has 15 residues. V was trimmed by 2 bases and J by 5 bases, leaving 13 bases between them. Per germline, CDR1 SGHVS and CDR2 FNYEAQ. As DNA, the CDR3 is TGTGCCAGCAGCTTAATGGCAGGGGACGATCAGCCCCAGCATTTT. It translates to CASSLMAGDDQPQHF. The full variable domain, its missing parts supplied by reference TRBV7-6 and TRBJ1-5, is GAGVSQSPRYKVTKRGQDVALRCDPISGHVSLYWYRQALGQGPEFLTYFNYEAQQDKSGLPNDRFSAERPEGSISTLTIQRTEQRDSAMYRCASSLMAGDDQPQHFGDGTRLSIL.

The rearrangement joins TRBV7-9 to TRBJ2-4, with D perhaps TRBD1 or TRBD2 (6 bases each). The germline V gene encodes CDR1 SEHNR and CDR2 FQNEAQ (reference sequence). The CDR3 contains 17 residues. V lost 5 bases to trimming and J lost 0 bases, with 17 bases between them. CDR3 sequence (DNA): TGTGCCAGCAGCCGTACCGAAGGGGGGATAGCCAAAAACATTCAGTACTTC. This encodes CASSRTEGGIAKNIQYF.

This clone was seen a single time. The V gene is TRBV5-1, the J gene TRBJ1-1, with TRBD1 identical over 7 bases. Germline values: CDR1 SGHRS, CDR2 YFSETQ. The CDR3 has 20 amino acids. The V and J ends lost 5 bases and 1 base, in that order; junction bases with no gene match: 23. The CDR3 loop reads CASRVTGVPIMKLENTEAFF. CDR3 sequence (DNA): TGCGCCAGCAGGGTCACAGGGGTGCCGATAATGAAGTTGGAGAACACTGAAGCTTTCTTT.

This chain joins TRBV9 and TRBJ1-1, with D possibly being TRBD1 (6 bases). The CDR3 consists of 14 residues. V was pared by 4 bases and J by 1 base, with 11 bases between. Germline V gene lookup returns CDR1 SGDLS and CDR2 YYNGEE. The CDR3 protein is CASSFTGTNTEAFF. As DNA, the CDR3 is TGTGCCAGCAGCTTTACAGGGACGAACACTGAAGCTTTCTTT.

The V gene is TRBV5-1, the J gene TRBJ1-2; D unresolved. The CDR3 is made up of 13 amino acids. The germline gives CDR1 SGHRS, CDR2 YFSETQ. V lost 0 bases to trimming and J lost 2 bases, with 5 bases between them. The CDR3: CASSLGWNYGYTF. The DNA for the CDR3 is TGCGCCAGCAGCTTGGGTTGGAACTATGGCTACACCTTC.

The chain employs TRBV10-1 and TRBJ2-3, with 7 bases matching TRBD2. Losses at the gene ends were 4 bases for V and 2 bases for J; bases not matched to a gene: 3. Germline assignment: CDR1 WNHNN and CDR2 SYGVQD (reference sequence). The CDR3 extends over 14 amino acids. CDR3 coding DNA: TGCGCCAGCAGTGGCGGGGGAGTCACAGATACGCAGTATTTT. Amino acid sequence: CASSGGGVTDTQYF.

Note on this clone: Other DNA variants within this sample encode the same CDR3. V gene TRBV9 combines with J gene TRBJ1-5; D unclear. The germline V gene has CDR1 SGDLS and CDR2 YYNGEE. This CDR3 has 14 amino acids. V was trimmed by 0 bases and J by 3 bases, leaving 7 bases between them. CDR3 protein: CASSVGGNNQPQHF. For the CDR3, the DNA is TGTGCCAGCAGCGTAGGAGGGAACAATCAGCCCCAGCATTTT.

This chain joins TRBV5-6 and TRBJ2-7, with D possibly being TRBD1 (5 bases). Germline V lookup: CDR1 SGHDT, CDR2 YYEEEE. There are 15 residues in the CDR3. Trimming removed 4 bases from V and 2 bases from J, with 16 bases in between. The CDR3 sequence is CASSQLQVGTYEQYF. Written as DNA, the CDR3 is TGTGCCAGCAGCCAACTACAGGTCGGAACCTACGAGCAGTACTTC.

V usage is TRBV9 and J usage is TRBJ2-7, with 7 bases that match TRBD1. Germline V gene lookup returns CDR1 SGDLS and CDR2 YYNGEE. V shed 4 bases, J shed 3 bases, and the junction held 13 bases outside the gene matches. The CDR3 extends over 16 amino acids. The CDR3 DNA reads TGTGCCAGCAGCCAGGCCCGGGACAGACGAAACTACGAGCAGTACTTC. It is translated as CASSQARDRRNYEQYF. Together with reference TRBV9 and TRBJ2-7, the CDR3 gives the full variable domain: DSGVTQTPKHLITATGQRVTLRCSPRSGDLSVYWYQQSLDQGLQFLIQYYNGEERAKGNILERFSAQQFPDLHSELNLSSLELGDSALYFCASSQARDRRNYEQYFGPGTRLTVT.

The rearrangement uses TRBV5-6 and TRBJ2-1, with D hard to call. Trimming cost V 0 bases and J 0 bases, with 7 bases left between them. Germline assignment: CDR1 SGHDT and CDR2 YYEEEE. CDR3 length: 15 residues. DNA of the CDR3: TGTGCCAGCAGCTTGGTACACAGCTCCTACAATGAGCAGTTCTTC. Translating gives CASSLVHSSYNEQFF.

The chain's CDR3 is CASGLSTFQHF. CDR3 bases: TGTGCCAGCGGTCTTTCGACTTTCCAGCATTTT. This chain links TRBV6-1 with TRBJ1-5; D not resolved. Germline values: CDR1 MNHNS, CDR2 SASEGT. The CDR3 consists of 11 residues. Trimming shortened V by 8 bases and J by 12 bases, and 14 bases separated the two germline ends.

The chain has TRBV28 and TRBJ2-6, with a possible D match to TRBD2 (5 bases). V lost 6 bases and J 0 bases, leaving 6 bases between the germline ends. CDR3 length: 14 residues. The germline gives CDR1 MDHEN, CDR2 SYDVKM. Here the CDR3 reads CASRTSSGANVLTF. In nucleotides, the CDR3 is TGTGCCAGCAGAACTAGCTCTGGGGCCAACGTCCTGACTTTC.

Comment on this clone: Additional DNA sequences in this sample encode the identical CDR3. The chain carries TRBV28 and TRBJ2-7; perhaps TRBD2 as D (5 bases). Germline V gene lookup returns CDR1 MDHEN and CDR2 SYDVKM. V lost 5 bases, J lost 2 bases, and 13 bases lay in between. The CDR3 is made up of 14 amino acids. The CDR3 spells CASSPRTGTYEQYF. The CDR3 DNA follows: TGTGCCAGCAGTCCCCGGACGGGAACCTACGAGCAGTACTTC.